What follows is one TCR beta chain and its context. No antigen is known for it. The time point denotes: week 35, safety follow-up. The study gave 300 ug of mutant IDH1 20-mer peptide per vaccine dose, with topical imiquimod. Vaccinations, eight in total, occurred in weeks 1, 3, 5, 7, 11, 15, 19, 23. This sample stems from a study of a mutant IDH1 vaccine in newly diagnosed glioma. At the level of the study: Patients under treatment included around 60% males and around 38% females and had a mean age of about 37 years. Study-level results: Overall, roughly 95% of patients had vaccine-induced immune responses.

Trimming shortened V by 1 base and J by 1 base, and 18 bases separated the two germline ends. The germline V gene has CDR1 SGDLS and CDR2 YYNGEE. The CDR3 contains 18 residues. TCRdb's copy holds only in-frame clones and misses some; the assay was immunoSEQ multiplex PCR. The sample comprises about 46,000 clones, around 92% of which are singletons, and about 2.4% rests with the top ten. The V gene is TRBV9, the J gene TRBJ2-1, with a possible D match to TRBD1 (6 bases). This specimen was PBMCs, taken from a glioma patient whose treatment included an IDH1 peptide vaccine. This TCR derives from a man aged 50 or older with glioma. The CDR3 here is CASSVSPDRPSSYNEQFF. CDR3 DNA: TGTGCCAGCAGCGTAAGCCCCGACAGGCCCTCTTCCTACAATGAGCAGTTCTTC. Based on the CDR3 plus reference TRBV9 and TRBJ2-1, the full variable domain is DSGVTQTPKHLITATGQRVTLRCSPRSGDLSVYWYQQSLDQGLQFLIQYYNGEERAKGNILERFSAQQFPDLHSELNLSSLELGDSALYFCASSVSPDRPSSYNEQFFGPGTRLTVL.